A selection of T cell receptor beta chains follows, all from one sample in a study of blood T cell repertoires in COVID-19. The assay was immunoSEQ multiplex PCR, and TCRdb's table has in-frame clones only and misses some. The table lists 150,000 to 200,000 clones, around 85% of them singletons, with about 6.3% in the top ten. Sequenced: PBMCs or T cells enriched from blood (not recorded which). The receptor source for this set is a man aged 35 to 55 who had recovered from COVID-19. Both conserved end residues are part of each CDR3. A D gene is named only where the DNA matches it firmly. Size tells how often a clone was seen (once, few, many) or the class of an expanded clone, and some rows leave it out.

.	TRBV7-2	TRBJ1-1	.	CASSLVGGDTEAFF	TGTGCCAGCAGCTTAGTAGGTGGAGACACTGAAGCTTTCTTT
.	TRBV27	TRBJ2-7	.	CASSFGYEQYF	TGTGCCAGCAGTTTCGGTTACGAGCAGTACTTC
.	TRBV20-1	TRBJ2-7	.	CSATNNYEQYF	TGCAGTGCTACCAACAACTACGAGCAGTACTTC
.	TRBV2	TRBJ1-5	few	CASERDFSNQPQHF	TGTGCCAGCGAGAGGGATTTTAGCAATCAGCCCCAGCATTTT
TRBD1	TRBV10-2	TRBJ1-5	few	CASRTGLSNQPQHF	TGCGCCAGCAGGACAGGGTTGAGCAATCAGCCCCAGCATTTT
.	TRBV18	TRBJ1-5	.	CASSPTTSNQPQHF	TGTGCCAGCTCACCTACGACAAGCAATCAGCCCCAGCATTTT
.	TRBV12-3/TRBV12-4	TRBJ2-2	.	CATTGQNTGELFF	TGTGCCACCACGGGACAGAACACCGGGGAGCTGTTTTTT
TRBD1	TRBV28	TRBJ2-7	.	CASSTLWDRGRSSYEQYF	TGTGCCAGCAGTACCCTTTGGGACAGGGGGCGCTCCTCCTACGAGCAGTACTTC
.	TRBV5-1	TRBJ2-5	.	CASSFAGQETQYF	TGCGCCAGCAGCTTCGCAGGGCAAGAGACCCAGTACTTC
.	TRBV4-1	TRBJ2-2	.	CASSKQTGELFF	TGCGCCAGCAGCAAGCAAACCGGGGAGCTGTTTTTT
TRBD2	TRBV4-1	TRBJ2-1	.	CASSPLAGGPNEQFF	TGCGCCAGCAGCCCGCTAGCGGGAGGGCCGAATGAGCAGTTCTTC
TRBD1	TRBV19	TRBJ1-3	.	CASSTPGQGPGNTIYF	TGTGCCAGTAGTACACCGGGACAGGGTCCCGGAAACACCATATATTTT
.	TRBV27	TRBJ2-3	.	CASRPVGVQDTQYF	TGTGCCAGCAGACCTGTTGGAGTGCAAGATACGCAGTATTTT
.	TRBV28	TRBJ1-1	.	CASSLAQDITEAFF	TGTGCCAGCAGTTTAGCTCAGGACATCACTGAAGCTTTCTTT
TRBD1	TRBV5-6	TRBJ2-7	.	CASSPIQGARFYEQYF	TGTGCCAGCAGCCCAATTCAGGGGGCCAGATTCTACGAGCAGTACTTC
TRBD1	TRBV19	TRBJ1-5	.	CASSIPALRQGDLRQPQHF	TGTGCCAGTAGTATTCCCGCATTAAGACAGGGGGATCTTAGGCAGCCCCAGCATTTT
TRBD2	TRBV7-8	TRBJ2-1	.	CASRGLAGHNEQFF	TGTGCCAGCAGGGGACTAGCGGGTCACAATGAGCAGTTCTTC
TRBD1	TRBV27	TRBJ2-7	.	CATVYRGPPYEQYF	TGTGCCACCGTTTACAGGGGGCCGCCCTACGAGCAGTACTTC
.	TRBV3-1/TRBV3-2	TRBJ1-2	.	CASSHTINYGYTF	TGTGCCAGCAGCCATACTATTAACTATGGCTACACCTTC
TRBD1	TRBV19	TRBJ1-2	.	CASGQTGLGYGYTF	TGTGCCAGTGGACAGACAGGGCTTGGCTATGGCTACACCTTC
TRBD1	TRBV28	TRBJ1-1	.	CASTPGQGSTEAFF	TGTGCCAGCACCCCCGGACAGGGGTCCACTGAAGCTTTCTTT
.	TRBV19	TRBJ1-1	once	CASSIGAGDTEAFF	TGTGCCAGTAGTATAGGTGCCGGGGACACTGAAGCTTTCTTT
.	TRBV28	TRBJ2-2	.	CASSFLLSGELFF	TGTGCCAGCAGTTTTCTTCTGTCCGGGGAGCTGTTTTTT
TRBD1	TRBV27	TRBJ1-6	.	CASSWTGNNSPLHF	TGTGCCAGCAGTTGGACAGGGAATAATTCACCCCTCCACTTT
TRBD1	TRBV28	TRBJ1-2	.	CASSLEGAVYGYTF	TGTGCCAGCAGTTTAGAGGGGGCGGTGTATGGCTACACCTTC
TRBD1	TRBV19	TRBJ2-3	.	CASSWGQGVSDTQYF	TGTGCCAGTAGTTGGGGACAGGGTGTTTCAGATACGCAGTATTTT
.	TRBV11-3	TRBJ1-1	.	CASSRDRDTGAEAFF	TGTGCCAGCAGCAGAGACCGGGACACGGGCGCTGAAGCTTTCTTT
.	TRBV9	TRBJ2-2	.	CASSRNTGELFF	TGTGCCAGCAGTCGTAACACCGGGGAGCTGTTTTTT
.	TRBV5-1	TRBJ2-3	many	CASSLVGPEDTQYF	TGCGCCAGCAGCTTGGTGGGGCCCGAAGATACGCAGTATTTT
.	TRBV27	TRBJ2-2	.	CASSSGTMNTGELFF	TGTGCCAGCAGTTCCGGGACAATGAACACCGGGGAGCTGTTTTTT
TRBD1	TRBV11-2	TRBJ2-7	few	CASMWTGSYEQYF	TGTGCCAGCATGTGGACAGGATCCTACGAGCAGTACTTC
.	TRBV4-1	TRBJ1-6	.	CASSQATTLPLHF	TGCGCCAGCAGCCAAGCTACGACACTACCCCTCCACTTT
TRBD2	TRBV5-1	TRBJ2-2	once	CASSLEGLAGVGELFF	TGCGCCAGCAGCTTGGAGGGACTAGCGGGAGTCGGGGAGCTGTTTTTT
.	TRBV27	TRBJ2-1	.	CASSLDSSYNEQFF	TGTGCCAGCAGTTTAGATAGCTCCTACAATGAGCAGTTCTTC
.	TRBV19	TRBJ1-5	.	CASSMSGGNQPQHF	TGTGCCAGTAGTATGTCAGGGGGCAATCAGCCCCAGCATTTT
.	TRBV7-9	TRBJ2-3	.	CASSLGAARTDTQYF	TGTGCCAGCAGTCTAGGGGCAGCTAGAACAGATACGCAGTATTTT
TRBD1	TRBV27	TRBJ1-2	.	CASSFGTGGNYGYTF	TGTGCCAGCAGTTTTGGGACAGGGGGCAACTATGGCTACACCTTC